This T cell receptor beta chain was identified during a study of blood T cell repertoires in COVID-19. The CDR3 runs to 13 residues. The trim removed 2 bases at V and 7 bases at J, leaving 4 bases unmatched. Germline V gene sequence: CDR1 GTSNPN, CDR2 SVGIG (reference sequence). TCRdb's table, derived via immunoSEQ multiplex PCR, lists solely in-frame clones and lacks some. The sample has 200,000 to 300,000 clones; roughly 83% are singletons. This TCR came from a woman over 75 with acute or convalescent COVID-19. The V call is TRBV30, the J call TRBJ1-5; 8 bases agree with TRBD1. The specimen was peripheral blood. The CDR3 protein is CAWSLQGGQPQHF. In DNA, the CDR3 is TGTGCCTGGAGTCTACAGGGGGGACAGCCCCAGCATTTT.